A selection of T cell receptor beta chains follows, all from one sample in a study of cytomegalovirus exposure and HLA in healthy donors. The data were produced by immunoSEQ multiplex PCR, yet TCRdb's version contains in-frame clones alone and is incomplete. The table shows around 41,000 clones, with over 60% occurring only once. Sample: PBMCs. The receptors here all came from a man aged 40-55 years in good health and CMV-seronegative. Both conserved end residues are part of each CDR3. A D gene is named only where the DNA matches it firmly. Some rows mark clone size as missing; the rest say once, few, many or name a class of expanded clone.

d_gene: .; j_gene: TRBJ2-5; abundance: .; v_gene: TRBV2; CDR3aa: CASSYRAQYF; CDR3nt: TGTGCCAGCAGTTACAGGGCCCAGTACTTC
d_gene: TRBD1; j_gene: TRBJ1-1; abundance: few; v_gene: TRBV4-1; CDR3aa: CASSHWDRDMNTEAFF; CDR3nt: TGCGCCAGCAGTCATTGGGACAGGGACATGAACACTGAAGCTTTCTTT
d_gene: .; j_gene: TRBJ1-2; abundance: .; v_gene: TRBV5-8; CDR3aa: CASSLRRGYTF; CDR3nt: TGTGCCAGCAGCCTCCGGAGGGGCTACACCTTC
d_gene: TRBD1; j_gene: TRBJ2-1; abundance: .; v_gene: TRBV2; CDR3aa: CASSEAPRTGWNEQFF; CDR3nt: TGTGCCAGCAGTGAAGCCCCCCGGACAGGGTGGAATGAGCAGTTCTTC
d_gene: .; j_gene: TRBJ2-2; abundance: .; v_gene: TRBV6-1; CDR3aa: CASSDGDTGELFF; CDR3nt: TGTGCCAGCAGTGACGGGGACACCGGGGAGCTGTTTTTT
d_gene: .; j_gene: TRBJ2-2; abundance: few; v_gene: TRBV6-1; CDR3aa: CASSHNTDGELFF; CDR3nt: TGTGCCAGCAGTCATAACACAGACGGGGAGCTGTTTTTT
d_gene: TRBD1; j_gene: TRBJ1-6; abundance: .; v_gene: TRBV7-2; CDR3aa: CASSSGQGASPLHF; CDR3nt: TGTGCCAGCAGCTCCGGACAGGGGGCTTCACCCCTCCACTTT
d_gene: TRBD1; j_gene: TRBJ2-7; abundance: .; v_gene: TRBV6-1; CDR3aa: CASSRDRGLGEQYF; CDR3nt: TGTGCCAGCAGTCGGGACAGGGGGCTGGGGGAGCAGTACTTC
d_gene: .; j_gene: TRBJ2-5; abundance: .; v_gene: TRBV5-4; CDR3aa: CASSGGGRWGGQETQYF; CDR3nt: TGTGCCAGCAGCGGGGGAGGACGTTGGGGCGGGCAAGAGACCCAGTACTTC
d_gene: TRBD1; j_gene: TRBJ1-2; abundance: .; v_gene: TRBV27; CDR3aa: CASSPTGVLYGYTF; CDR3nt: TGTGCCAGCAGTCCAACAGGGGTCCTCTATGGCTACACCTTC
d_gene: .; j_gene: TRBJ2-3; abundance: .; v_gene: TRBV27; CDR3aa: CASSFRGTDTQYF; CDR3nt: TGTGCCAGCAGTTTCCGGGGGACAGATACGCAGTATTTT
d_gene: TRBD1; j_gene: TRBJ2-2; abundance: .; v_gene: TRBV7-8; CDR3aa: CASSLMTGWNTGELFF; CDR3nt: TGTGCCAGCAGCTTAATGACAGGGTGGAACACCGGGGAGCTGTTTTTT
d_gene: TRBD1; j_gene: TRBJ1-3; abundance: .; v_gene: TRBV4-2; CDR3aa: CASSQDPGQGSDTIYF; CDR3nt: TGTGCCAGCAGCCAAGATCCGGGACAGGGTTCCGACACCATATATTTT
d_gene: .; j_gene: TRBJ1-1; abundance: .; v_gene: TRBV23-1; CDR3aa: CASSQYGMNTEAFF; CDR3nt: TGCGCCAGCAGTCAATATGGCATGAACACTGAAGCTTTCTTT
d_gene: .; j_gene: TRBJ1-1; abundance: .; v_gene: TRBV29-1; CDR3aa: CSVEDSGEAFF; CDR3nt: TGCAGCGTTGAAGATTCGGGGGAAGCTTTCTTT
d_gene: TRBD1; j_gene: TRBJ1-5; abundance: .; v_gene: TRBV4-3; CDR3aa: CASSHGTGDQPQHF; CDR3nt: TGCGCCAGCAGCCACGGGACAGGGGATCAGCCCCAGCATTTT
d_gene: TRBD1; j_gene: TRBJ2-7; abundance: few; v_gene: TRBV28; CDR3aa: CASRWGQGPYEQYF; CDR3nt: TGTGCCAGCAGATGGGGACAGGGCCCCTACGAGCAGTACTTC
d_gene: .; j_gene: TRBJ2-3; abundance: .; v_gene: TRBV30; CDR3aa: CAWIAVGTQYF; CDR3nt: TGTGCCTGGATAGCTGTAGGTACGCAGTATTTT
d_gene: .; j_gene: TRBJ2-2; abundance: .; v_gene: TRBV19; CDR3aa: CASSTGAGELFF; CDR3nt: TGTGCCAGTAGTACGGGAGCCGGGGAGCTGTTTTTT
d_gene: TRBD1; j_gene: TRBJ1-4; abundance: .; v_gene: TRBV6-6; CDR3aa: CASSSWTGGNEKLFF; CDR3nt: TGTGCCAGCAGTTCTTGGACAGGGGGGAATGAAAAACTGTTTTTT